This T cell receptor (beta chain) was identified in a study of cytomegalovirus exposure and HLA in healthy donors (dated by TCRdb to 2016 to 2017). Regarding the complete study: According to an earlier analysis of around 600 of the donors, about 179 million T cells yielded 90 million to 130 million unique TCR beta sequences and more than 250 Gb of sequence data. Roughly 290 gigabases of sequencing data and around 88 million unique TCR sequences made up an early release that covered over 550 HLA-typed donors. On average, roughly 250,000 unique TCR beta nucleotide sequences were sequenced per donor among fewer than 500 genotyped donors of the cohort, with about 17% of those sequences being non-productive. A later genetic analysis used genome-wide SNP genotypes for about 60% of the roughly 700 donors, treating that subset as a discovery cohort. The study was designed to test whether signatures of past pathogen exposure could be identified by cataloging public T cell receptors. A later analysis re-examined previously published TCR beta repertoires from roughly 720 donors and added high-resolution HLA genotyping to investigate patterns of TCR occurrence. The T cell repertoires of 700 or so subjects were profiled by immunosequencing and related to cytomegalovirus serostatus. All discovery cohort repertoires had been generated using a single sequencing platform. Of the 300 to 500 genotyped donors, roughly 80% were placed in the genetic ancestry cluster associated with self-reported Caucasian donors. The number of typed donors differed by locus: about 629-630 for A, B, C, DRB1 and DQB1; some 500 for DQA1; approximately 600 for DPA1; and around 450 for DPB1. A separate validation cohort of roughly 130 different subjects was used in addition to the approximately 640-subject first cohort. Donor age, sex, ethnicity and CMV serostatus were collected together with the repertoire data. To decide whether each TCR beta V gene segment behaved as functional or pseudogenic, an earlier analysis of some 570 of the donors relied on high-throughput TCR beta sequencing. Class I and class II HLA loci were covered by the typing at four-digit resolution. Several DR-DQ haplotypes were handled as single units for association and clustering because linkage in the cohort was strong. Rather than using new phenotypic data, the later analysis identified candidate immune exposures from TCR beta sequences and from how often those sequences occurred across donors. High-throughput TCR immunosequencing, statistical association of individual TCRs with disease status, and machine learning were combined to predict cytomegalovirus infection status.

Summary of the overall study and its limitations: A cluster of highly shared sequence variants was judged likely to represent a technical artifact of the sequencing pipeline. The study gave a list of 150 to 200 TCR beta chains associated with cytomegalovirus. In a later genetic analysis, fewer N-insertions in productive TCRs were reported among donors in an Asian-associated ancestry cluster than the approximately 710-donor mean. According to a later analysis, parvovirus B19, influenza, CMV and Epstein-Barr virus appeared linked to several top co-occurrence clusters. The classifier was reported to diagnose cytomegalovirus status with high specificity and sensitivity in both the original cohort and the validation cohort. It was suggested by the authors that the approach could potentially be generalized to other disease states and immunological phenotypes. A further reported finding was that TCR beta sequences accurately predicted the HLA-A and HLA-B alleles for most subjects in the first cohort. Correlated functional status among segregating V segments might reflect linkage disequilibrium, but an unknown experimental factor could not be ruled out. Across donors, most TCR sequences were observed very rarely, whereas some public TCRs were present in many individuals. An association between a missense DCLRE1C variant and V-gene and J-gene trimming of TCR beta chains was found in a later genetic analysis and replicated in an independent cohort. Compared with equally common non-associated chains, HLA-associated TCR beta chains in a later analysis were more clonally expanded and had lower generation probabilities. Strong co-occurrence of HLA alleles, especially DR and DQ, made assigning TCR associations to individual alleles difficult. The cohort was sequenced for TCR beta chains only, and without alpha or paired-chain data the features that could be detected were limited. CMV serostatus was the only immune exposure information available for the cohort. According to a later analysis, TCR association rates differed among HLA loci, with DRB1 alleles showing the most associated TCRs and HLA-C alleles showing the fewest. Specific HLA alleles were associated with more than 15,000 TCR beta sequences at a false discovery rate of 0.05 in a later analysis. Because some donors lacked HLA typing at each locus, the association tests relied only on the typed subset. In an earlier analysis of about 550 of the donors, most TCR beta V segments were observed in productive rearrangements about 87% or about 30% of the time, broadly matching IMGT annotations. The 87-base-pair reads could not distinguish some IMGT-functional V segments, including TRBV6-2 and TRBV6-3, so those segments were excluded. A later analysis found that most CMV-associated TCR beta chains appeared HLA-restricted, with HLA associations seemingly driven largely by CMV exposure. Because counts were too low, roughly 18 rarely observed V segments, including chromosome 9 orphons, were left out of the earlier analysis of about 620 of the donors. Roughly uniform sequencing depth across donors was assumed in presence/absence analyses, although this assumption may not hold. A few of the identified cytomegalovirus-associated TCR beta chains were confirmed in vitro to be specific for cytomegalovirus antigens.

For this clone: The antigen it binds to is not known. Per-base quality was not reported, and no clone a single base away is much larger than it.

CDR1 and CDR2 were assigned from the germline V gene as MNHEY and SVGAGI. The CDR3, from cysteine to phenylalanine, totals 15 residues. The DNA shown is the 45-base CDR3, in frame from base 1. For this chain, trimming is 5 bases at the V end and 2 bases at the J end, and the number of junction bases without a gene match is 9. Libraries were made using the immunoSEQ multiplex PCR assay. For the multiplex PCR, a mixture combining 60 forward primers for TCR Vbeta segments and 13 reverse primers for TCR Jbeta segments was used. A multiplex PCR assay on genomic DNA amplified the CDR3 region of rearranged TCR beta genes. The amplified TCR beta libraries were sequenced on the Illumina HiSeq System as 87-base-pair reads. As for how the authors treated the data: In a later analysis, around 80 million unique TCR beta chains were counted across the 650 to 700 repertoires, and roughly 11 million of these chains were shared by at least two donors. To remove PCR and sequencing errors, raw reads were error-corrected and collapsed into unique sequences using a nearest-neighbor algorithm that merged closely related sequences. CDR3 sequences were aligned to IMGT reference sequences to assign V, D and J gene segments. For a sequence to be retained, at least a six-nucleotide match to both a V gene segment and a J gene segment was required. A rearrangement counted as productive if the CDR3 had no stop codons and remained in frame with V and J, and every other rearrangement counted as non-productive. Following IMGT convention, CDR3 was defined as the stretch from the second conserved V-encoded cysteine to the conserved J-encoded phenylalanine. The earlier analysis of about 570 of the donors excluded any sequence lacking an unambiguous match to a single V gene segment. An earlier analysis of a few hundred of the donors called V segments functional above 56.7% productive rearrangements and segregating when the between-donor standard deviation exceeded 5%. A statistical classification framework was developed to diagnose cytomegalovirus status using the catalog of TCR beta chain sequences. In a later analysis, TCR nucleotide sequences were compared against IMGT/GENE-DB human TR gene sequences so that V and J genes could be assigned. The TCRdist pipeline was used in a later analysis to assign CDR3 sequences and most-parsimonious VDJ recombination scenarios. A later analysis defined each TCR beta chain by its CDR3 amino acid sequence plus V-gene family, and excluded reads lacking a unique V-gene family. In a later analysis, around 650 highly shared, low-generation-probability nucleotide sequences were removed to address suspected cross-contamination and a sequencing artifact. In a later analysis, a clonal expansion index was calculated for each public chain from normalized within-repertoire ranks of inferred template counts. Generation probabilities in a later analysis came from a VDJ recombination model fitted to out-of-frame rearrangements, and those results were checked against IGoR. In a later analysis, hypergeometric tests were used to score TCR-TCR, TCR-HLA and TCR-CMV co-occurrence, with a repertoire-size bias correction applied to TCR pairs. False discovery rates were estimated in a later analysis by permuting HLA or CMV assignments 20 times. In a later analysis, co-occurring TCRs were grouped using DBSCAN, and TCRdist sequence similarity was added for clustering within HLA-allele-positive subsets. Co-occurrence clustering excluded repertoires with fewer than 30,000 or more than 120,000 public chains, plus five with anomalous nucleotide sharing. Sourced from immuneACCESS, this table was stored by TCRdb with only in-frame sequences that have V and J called. A share of the clones is absent; for the studies checked, an unresolved V gene accounts for under half, and the remainder has no known explanation. That table gives V, J and clone size, and the DNA gave D and trimming. For this sample the table gives roughly 55,000 clones, of which 81% were detected only once. The ten top clones hold under 2.5% of the sample.

The cohort consisted of some 670 healthy bone marrow donors. All cohort members were sampled while nominally healthy, although unrecorded immune exposures were likely present. The donor tested CMV seropositive, placing the donor among the 289 seropositive members of the cohort. Each donor provided a peripheral blood sample, and peripheral blood mononuclear cells were used for TCR beta sequencing. The Qiagen DNeasy Blood Extraction Kit was used to extract genomic DNA from the blood cell samples. The chain was built from TRBV6-5 and TRBJ2-7; the junction holds 7 bases that match TRBD1. Sequenced input: PBMCs. This TCR was recovered from a boy aged 10-17 years in good health and CMV-seropositive. The DNA reads as follows: TGTGCCAGCAGTAGCCGGGACAGTCCTACCTACGAGCAGTACTTC. Translated, this is CASSSRDSPTYEQYF.